Shown below are 12 T cell receptor beta chains from a single sample sequenced in a study of T-cell memory formation after mild COVID-19 (dated by TCRdb to about 2021). The receptor library was made with 5' RACE. Sequencing relied on an Illumina NovaSeq 6000. TCRdb ran its own pipeline on the public reads, namely fastp trimming at Q25 and MiXCR clone calling, and kept in-frame beta chains. For every CDR3 protein sequence, its rows merge into one entry that carries the most common genes and DNA. This sample lists approximately 300,000 distinct CDR3 sequences; more than 15% were detected once. The ten largest clones add up to roughly 20% of the sample. Sequenced material: PBMCs or a T cell subset sorted from them (not recorded which). These receptors came from a man aged 18 to 30 who had mild COVID-19 (a few samples of this study predate the infection). The sample titles of this study are shuffled in the database, so cell type and time point are left out; the donor was told from shared clones.

This chain joins TRBV4-3 and TRBJ2-1; D is possibly TRBD2 (6 bases). From germline, CDR1 is LGHNA and CDR2 YSLEER. This CDR3 has 15 residues. V gave up 8 bases and J gave up 1 base, with 15 bases separating them. The CDR3 loop is CASSRVAASYNEQFF. The DNA of the CDR3 is TGCGCCAGCTCTAGAGTAGCGGCGTCCTACAATGAGCAGTTCTTC.

This clonotype turned up a few times. The CDR3 sequence is CASSPADGTGELFF. CDR3 bases: TGTGCCAGCAGCCCAGCGGACGGCACCGGGGAGCTGTTTTTT. The rearrangement links TRBV7-9 to TRBJ2-2; D is possibly TRBD2 (5 bases). Deletions cut 5 bases from V and 4 bases from J, with 11 bases between. Per germline, CDR1 SEHNR and CDR2 FQNEAQ (reference sequence). The CDR3 totals 14 residues.

This clonotype has a handful of counts. The V gene is TRBV5-1, the J gene TRBJ2-1, with D uncertain. With 5 bases removed from V and 4 bases from J, the gap between germline ends came to 7 bases. CDR1 is SGHRS and CDR2 is YFSETQ in the germline V gene. CDR3 length: 12 residues. The CDR3 spells CASRWSYNEQFF. The CDR3 nucleotides are TGCGCCAGCAGGTGGAGTTACAATGAGCAGTTCTTC.

The V gene is TRBV7-8, the J gene TRBJ2-7; tentatively, D is TRBD2 (7 bases). V dropped 5 bases and J dropped 4 bases, with 21 bases sitting between them. The germline gives CDR1 SGHVS, CDR2 FQNEAQ. The CDR3 is 16 amino acids. CDR3 loop: CASSPLGGQSYYEQYF. CDR3 coding DNA: TGTGCCAGCAGCCCTCTCGGGGGGCAGAGTTATTACGAGCAGTACTTC.

This clonotype was seen at least ten times. The chain uses TRBV11-2 and TRBJ2-3; 8 bases align to TRBD1. CDR1 is SGHAT, CDR2 FQNNGV, per germline. The CDR3 spans 14 residues. Germline trimming cut 8 bases from V and 4 bases from J; bases unmatched to any gene: 8. Here the CDR3 reads CASAWTGLADTQYF. The CDR3 bases are TGTGCCAGCGCTTGGACAGGGCTTGCAGATACGCAGTATTTT.

This sequence joins TRBV29-1 and TRBJ2-1; TRBD1 might be the D (6 bases). From germline, CDR1 is SQVTM and CDR2 ANQGSEA. The CDR3 runs to 12 residues. The V and J ends lost 5 bases and 4 bases respectively, with 9 bases between them. CDR3 protein: CSVQDRYNEQFF. The CDR3 DNA reads TGCAGCGTTCAGGACAGATACAATGAGCAGTTCTTC.

The table lists this clonotype with a few counts. Here the CDR3 DNA reads TGTGCCAGCGATCCGGGGGGGAACACAGATACGCAGTATTTT. As protein: CASDPGGNTDTQYF. V usage is TRBV7-2 and J usage is TRBJ2-3; 8 bases map to TRBD2. This CDR3 spans 14 amino acids. The ends lost 8 bases at V and 2 bases at J; junction bases unmatched: 6. Germline lookup yields CDR1 SGHTA and CDR2 FQGNSA.

V gene TRBV4-3 combines with J gene TRBJ2-1; no definite D call. The CDR3 is 15 amino acids. Trimming shortened V by 0 bases and J by 6 bases, and 12 bases separated the two germline ends. CDR1 and CDR2 from the germline V gene are LGHNA and YSLEER. The chain's CDR3 is CASSQDPWEGNEQFF. CDR3 DNA sequence: TGCGCCAGCAGCCAAGATCCCTGGGAAGGCAATGAGCAGTTCTTC.

J is TRBJ2-5 and V is TRBV11-3; D is possibly TRBD1 (5 bases). Trimming took 3 bases from V and 5 from J, leaving 10 bases between them. The CDR3 has 13 amino acids. Germline values: CDR1 SGHNT, CDR2 YENEEA. The CDR3 nucleotides are TGTGCCAGCAGCTTTCAGGGCGCGGAGACCCAGTACTTC. This translates into CASSFQGAETQYF.

There are a few counts of this clonotype. The CDR3 is CASSLAGGFGYTF. As DNA, the CDR3 is TGTGCCAGCAGCTTGGCCGGGGGCTTTGGCTACACCTTC. The rearrangement uses TRBV5-4 and TRBJ1-2; D may be TRBD1 (6 bases). Germline V CDR1 and CDR2: SGHNT, YYREEE (reference sequence). This CDR3 is built from 13 residues. V dropped 0 bases and J dropped 7 bases, with 10 bases sitting between them.

In this sample, this clonotype turned up a few times. The rearrangement uses TRBV6-2 or TRBV6-3 and TRBJ2-7; 8 nucleotides match TRBD1. There are 15 residues in the CDR3. Germline V gene lookup returns CDR1 MNHEY and CDR2 SVGEGT. V gave up 2 bases and J gave up 4 bases; unmatched junction bases: 7. DNA of the CDR3: TGTGCCAGCAGTTACACCGGACAGGGTAGATACGAGCAGTACGTC. The encoded protein is CASSYTGQGRYEQYV.

This clonotype was seen a few times. V usage is TRBV5-1 and J usage is TRBJ1-5, with D unclear. The CDR3 spans 15 residues. Germline V lookup: CDR1 SGHRS, CDR2 YFSETQ. Trimming shortened V by 1 base and J by 5 bases, and 13 bases separated the two germline ends. The CDR3 reads CASSLLPGDYQPQHF. CDR3 bases: TGCGCCAGCAGCTTGCTGCCAGGAGATTATCAGCCCCAGCATTTT.